The 11 T cell receptor beta chains below come from one sample, sequenced in a study of vaccination and CD4 T cells after COVID-19. These TCRs are of unknown antigen specificity. As to treatment: roughly 10-day PBMC culture with coronavirus spike peptide pools or control peptides (ViraFEST assay). The study sequenced cultured CD4+ T cell DNA using the Oncomine TCR Beta short-read assay. TCRdb called the PCR reads again in MiXCR, with one record for every CDR3 protein. This table has around 3,900 distinct CDR3 sequences, about 70% appearing once. Input material: CD4+ T cells from blood, cultured in vitro. These receptors came from a human donor who had recovered from COVID-19.

This chain uses TRBV20-1 with TRBJ2-2; the match to TRBD1 covers 8 bases. V lost 3 bases and J lost 6; bases outside the gene matches: 6. This CDR3 has 14 residues. In germline, CDR1 is DFQATT, CDR2 SNEGSKA (reference sequence). The CDR3 sequence is CSARPGGASGELFF. The DNA of the CDR3 is TGCAGTGCTAGGCCAGGGGGCGCGTCCGGGGAGCTGTTTTTT.

The genes are TRBV7-2 and TRBJ1-5, with TRBD1 identical over 7 bases. J was trimmed by 7 bases and V by 5 bases; bases with no gene match: 8. This CDR3 is built from 14 residues. Germline CDR1 is SGHTA and CDR2 is FQGNSA. CDR3 in DNA: TGTGCCAGCAGCCCGGAGACAGGGAGGCAGCCCCAGCATTTT. Translated, it gives CASSPETGRQPQHF.

The CDR3 protein is CASSLGRTGNGYTF. CDR3 coding DNA: TGTGCCAGCAGCTTGGGTCGTACAGGGAATGGCTACACCTTC. The V gene is TRBV7-9, the J gene TRBJ1-2, with a weak D call TRBD1 (6 bases). The CDR3 contains 14 residues. The V and J ends lost 3 bases and 6 bases respectively, with 14 bases between them. Germline lookup yields CDR1 SEHNR and CDR2 FQNEAQ (reference sequence).

The chain has TRBV18 and TRBJ1-1, with 7 bases aligning to TRBD1. This CDR3 region has 15 residues. V shed 3 bases and J 1 base; nucleotides not matched to a gene: 5. The germline gives CDR1 KGHSH, CDR2 LQKENI. This CDR3 is CASSPSTGRNTEAFF. In nucleotides, the CDR3 is TGTGCCAGCTCACCTTCGACAGGGAGGAACACTGAAGCTTTCTTT. Full variable domain (rest looked up from reference TRBV18 and TRBJ1-1): NAGVMQNPRHLVRRRGQEARLRCSPMKGHSHVYWYRQLPEEGLKFMVYLQKENIIDESGMPKERFSAEFPKEGPSILRIQQVVRGDSAAYFCASSPSTGRNTEAFFGQGTRLTVV.

The chain uses TRBV11-3 and TRBJ2-7; 11 bases line up with TRBD1. CDR1 and CDR2 (germline): SGHNT, YENEEA. CDR3 length: 13 residues. The junction had 2 bases not matched to a gene; V was cut back by 5 bases and J by 5 bases. In nucleotides, the CDR3 is TGTGCCAGCAGCACGGACAGGGGGCACGAGCAGTACTTC. Translating it yields CASSTDRGHEQYF.

This chain joins TRBV6-1 and TRBJ2-5, with 8 bases aligning to TRBD2. J was trimmed by 5 bases and V by 6 bases; bases with no gene match: 2. The germline CDR1 and CDR2 sequences are MNHNS and SASEGT. The CDR3 length is 12 residues. Here the CDR3 DNA reads TGTGCCAGCAGCACGGGGGGGGAGACCCAGTACTTC. This gives the protein CASSTGGETQYF.

The chain has TRBV20-1 and TRBJ1-2; D unclear. The CDR3 totals 13 residues. V dropped 3 bases and J dropped 4 bases, with 12 bases sitting between them. Per germline, CDR1 DFQATT and CDR2 SNEGSKA (reference sequence). CDR3 region: CSASPPVGYGYTF. The CDR3 nucleotides are TGCAGTGCTAGCCCGCCGGTCGGCTATGGCTACACCTTC.

V is TRBV10-3 and J is TRBJ1-2; 10 nucleotides align to TRBD1. V shed 4 bases, J shed 5 bases, and the junction held 1 base outside the gene matches. CDR1 is ENHRY and CDR2 is SYGVKD in the germline V gene. The length of the CDR3 is 13 residues. In nucleotides, the CDR3 is TGTGCCATCAGTGGGGACAGGGGTTATGGCTACACCTTC. It specifies CAISGDRGYGYTF.

V gene TRBV10-3 combines with J gene TRBJ1-2, with 8 bases lining up with TRBD1. The CDR3 runs 14 residues. With V trimmed by 10 bases and J by 3 bases, 10 bases remained unmatched. Looked up from germline, CDR1 is ENHRY and CDR2 is SYGVKD. The CDR3: CASSLGQGDYGYTF. CDR3 nucleotide sequence: TGTGCCAGCTCCCTAGGACAGGGCGACTATGGCTACACCTTC.

This rearrangement joins TRBV7-9 to TRBJ1-2; possibly TRBD1 for D (6 bases). Germline values: CDR1 SEHNR, CDR2 FQNEAQ (reference sequence). This CDR3 is 14 amino acids long. V lost 5 bases and J 7 bases, leaving 17 bases between the germline ends. CDR3 bases: TGTGCCAGCAGCCACTCCGGGGGGCAGGGTGGCTACACCTTC. Its translation is CASSHSGGQGGYTF.

V is TRBV6-1 and J is TRBJ1-2, with 7 bases aligning to TRBD1. Germline CDR1 MNHNS, CDR2 SASEGT. J was trimmed by 1 base and V by 4 bases; bases with no gene match: 3. The CDR3 covers 14 residues. Here the CDR3 reads CASSVRQGNYGYTF. CDR3 nucleotides: TGTGCCAGCAGTGTTCGACAGGGTAACTATGGCTACACCTTC.